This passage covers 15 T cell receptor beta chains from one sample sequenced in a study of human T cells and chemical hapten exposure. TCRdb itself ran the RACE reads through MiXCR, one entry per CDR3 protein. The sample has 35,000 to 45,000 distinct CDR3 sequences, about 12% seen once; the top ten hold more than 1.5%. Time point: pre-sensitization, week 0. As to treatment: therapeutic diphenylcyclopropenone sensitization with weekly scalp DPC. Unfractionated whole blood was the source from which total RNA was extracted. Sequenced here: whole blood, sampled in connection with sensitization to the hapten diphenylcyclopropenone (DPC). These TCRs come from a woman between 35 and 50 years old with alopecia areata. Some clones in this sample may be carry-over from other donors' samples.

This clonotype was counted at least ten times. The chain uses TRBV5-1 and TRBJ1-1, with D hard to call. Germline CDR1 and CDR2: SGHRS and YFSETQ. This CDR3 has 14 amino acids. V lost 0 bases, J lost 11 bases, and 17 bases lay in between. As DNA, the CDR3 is TGCGCCAGCAGCTTGGGCGGGCTTAAGATAGATGCTTTCTTT. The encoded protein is CASSLGGLKIDAFF. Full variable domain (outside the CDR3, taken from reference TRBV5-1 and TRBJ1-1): KAGVTQTPRYLIKTRGQQVTLSCSPISGHRSVSWYQQTPGQGLQFLFEYFSETQRNKGNFPGRFSGRQFSNSRSEMNVSTLELGDSALYLCASSLGGLKIDAFFGQGTRLTVV.

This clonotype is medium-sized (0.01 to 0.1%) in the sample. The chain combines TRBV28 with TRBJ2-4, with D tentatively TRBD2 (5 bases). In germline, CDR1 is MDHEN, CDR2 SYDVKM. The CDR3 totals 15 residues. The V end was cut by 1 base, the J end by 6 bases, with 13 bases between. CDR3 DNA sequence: TGTGCCAGCAGTTTATTGGGTAGCGAGGTAAACATTCAGTACTTC. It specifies CASSLLGSEVNIQYF.

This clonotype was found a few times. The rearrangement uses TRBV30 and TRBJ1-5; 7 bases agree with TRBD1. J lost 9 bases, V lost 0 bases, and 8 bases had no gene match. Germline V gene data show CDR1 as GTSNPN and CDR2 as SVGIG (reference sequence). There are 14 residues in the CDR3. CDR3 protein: CAWSVRRGSGPQHF. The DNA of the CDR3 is TGTGCCTGGAGTGTACGCAGGGGGTCAGGGCCCCAGCATTTT.

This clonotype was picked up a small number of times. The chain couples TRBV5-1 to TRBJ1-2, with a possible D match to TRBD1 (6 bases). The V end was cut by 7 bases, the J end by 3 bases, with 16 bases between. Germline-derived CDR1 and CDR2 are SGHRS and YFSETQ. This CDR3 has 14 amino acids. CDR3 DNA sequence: TGCGCCAGCTCTACACAGGGAAATGACTATGGCTACACCTTC. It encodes CASSTQGNDYGYTF.

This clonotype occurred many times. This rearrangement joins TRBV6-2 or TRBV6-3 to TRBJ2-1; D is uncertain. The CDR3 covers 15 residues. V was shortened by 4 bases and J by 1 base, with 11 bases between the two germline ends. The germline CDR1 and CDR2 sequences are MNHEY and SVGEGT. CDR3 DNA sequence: TGTGCCAGCAGTTCCGATGCCGGATCCTACAATGAGCAGTTCTTC. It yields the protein CASSSDAGSYNEQFF.

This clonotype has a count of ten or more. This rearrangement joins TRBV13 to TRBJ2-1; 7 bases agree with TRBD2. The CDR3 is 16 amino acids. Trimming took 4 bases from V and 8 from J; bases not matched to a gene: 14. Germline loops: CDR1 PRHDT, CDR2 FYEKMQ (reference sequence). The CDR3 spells CASSSPFSGPWDEQFF. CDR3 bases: TGTGCCAGCAGCTCCCCGTTTAGCGGGCCCTGGGATGAGCAGTTCTTC.

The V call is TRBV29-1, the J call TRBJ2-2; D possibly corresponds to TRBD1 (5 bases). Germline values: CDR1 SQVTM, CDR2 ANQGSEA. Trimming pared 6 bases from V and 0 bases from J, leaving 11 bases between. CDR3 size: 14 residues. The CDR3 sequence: CSVQDNANTGELFF. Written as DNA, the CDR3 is TGCAGCGTGCAGGACAACGCGAACACCGGGGAGCTGTTTTTT.

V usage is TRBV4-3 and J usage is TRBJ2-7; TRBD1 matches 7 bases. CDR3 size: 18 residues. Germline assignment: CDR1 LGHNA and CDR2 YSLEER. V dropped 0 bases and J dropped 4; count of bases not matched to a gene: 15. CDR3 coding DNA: TGCGCCAGCAGCCAAGAGTTAACCATGACCCCAGGGGGATACGAGCAGTACTTC. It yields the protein CASSQELTMTPGGYEQYF.

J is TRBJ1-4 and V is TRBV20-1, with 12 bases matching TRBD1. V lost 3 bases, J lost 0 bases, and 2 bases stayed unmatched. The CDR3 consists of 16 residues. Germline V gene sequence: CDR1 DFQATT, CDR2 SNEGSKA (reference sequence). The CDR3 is CSARGQGAATNEKLFF. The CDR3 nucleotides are TGCAGTGCTAGGGGACAGGGGGCCGCAACTAATGAAAAACTGTTTTTT.

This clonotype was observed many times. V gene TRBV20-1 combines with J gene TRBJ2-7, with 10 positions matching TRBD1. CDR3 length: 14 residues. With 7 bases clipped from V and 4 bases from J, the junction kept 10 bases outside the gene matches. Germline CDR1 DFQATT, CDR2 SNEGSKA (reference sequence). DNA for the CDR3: TGCAGTGTCAAGGGACAGGGGAAGGTGTACGAGCAGTACTTC. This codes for CSVKGQGKVYEQYF.

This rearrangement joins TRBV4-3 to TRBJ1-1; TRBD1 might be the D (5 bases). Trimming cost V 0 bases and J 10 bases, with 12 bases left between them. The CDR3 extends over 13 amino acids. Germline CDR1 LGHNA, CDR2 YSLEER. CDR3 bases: TGCGCCAGCAGCCAAGAGACTACGAGGGGAGCTTTCTTT. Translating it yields CASSQETTRGAFF.

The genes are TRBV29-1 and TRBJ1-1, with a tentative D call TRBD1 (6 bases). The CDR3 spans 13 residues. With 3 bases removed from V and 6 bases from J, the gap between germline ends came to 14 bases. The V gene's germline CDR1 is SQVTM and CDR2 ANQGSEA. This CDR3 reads CSVEGRGWAEAFF. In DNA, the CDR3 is TGCAGCGTTGAGGGCAGGGGATGGGCTGAAGCTTTCTTT.

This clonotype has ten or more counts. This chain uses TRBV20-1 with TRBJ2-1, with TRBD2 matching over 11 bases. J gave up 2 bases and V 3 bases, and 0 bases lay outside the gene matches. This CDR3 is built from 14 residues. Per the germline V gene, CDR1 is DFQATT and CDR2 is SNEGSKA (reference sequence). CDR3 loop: CSARTSGAYNEQFF. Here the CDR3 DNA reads TGCAGTGCTAGGACTAGCGGGGCCTACAATGAGCAGTTCTTC.

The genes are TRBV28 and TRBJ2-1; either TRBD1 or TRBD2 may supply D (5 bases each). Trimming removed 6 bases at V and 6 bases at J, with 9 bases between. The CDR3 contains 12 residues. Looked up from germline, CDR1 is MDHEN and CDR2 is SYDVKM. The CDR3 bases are TGTGCCAGCAGCGGGGACCCCAATGAGCAGTTCTTC. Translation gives CASSGDPNEQFF.

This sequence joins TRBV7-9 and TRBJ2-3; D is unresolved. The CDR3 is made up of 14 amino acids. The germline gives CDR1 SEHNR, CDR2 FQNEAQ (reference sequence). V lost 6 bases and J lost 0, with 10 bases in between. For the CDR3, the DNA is TGTGCCAGCAGTGGCCGGCGTAGCACAGATACGCAGTATTTT. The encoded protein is CASSGRRSTDTQYF.